The 26 T cell receptor beta chains presented below share a single source sample, sequenced in a study of long-term antiretroviral therapy in people with HIV. Runs used v3.0 of the immunoSEQ assay and were done at survey level. The repertoire was sequenced with immunoSEQ multiplex PCR; TCRdb's copy has only in-frame clones and lacks some. The sample holds over 30,000 clones, over 75% seen once. The material was unsorted PBMCs, obtained 0.6 years after starting antiretroviral therapy. The receptors derive from a man between 18 and 29 years old with HIV.

The chain joins TRBV18 to TRBJ2-1; 14 nucleotides line up with TRBD2. CDR3 size: 16 residues. The V and J ends lost 6 bases and 9 bases, in that order; junction bases with no gene match: 10. Per the germline V gene, CDR1 is KGHSH and CDR2 is LQKENI. As DNA, the CDR3 is TGTGCCAGCTCGGAAACGACTAGCGGGAGGGCCGGTGAGCAGTTCTTC. Its protein is CASSETTSGRAGEQFF.

This sequence joins TRBV28 and TRBJ2-7; D not resolved. CDR1 and CDR2 from the germline V gene are MDHEN and SYDVKM. This CDR3 has 14 residues. The V end was cut by 5 bases, the J end by 4 bases, with 15 bases between. CDR3 sequence reads: CASSLSLVVYEQYF. CDR3 bases: TGTGCCAGCAGTCTCTCCCTAGTCGTATACGAGCAGTACTTC. The full variable domain, with the rest looked up from reference TRBV28 and TRBJ2-7, is DVKVTQSSRYLVKRTGEKVFLECVQDMDHENMFWYRQDPGLGLRLIYFSYDVKMKEKGDIPEGYSVSREKKERFSLILESASTNQTSMYLCASSLSLVVYEQYFGPGTRLTVT.

The chain couples TRBV7-9 to TRBJ2-5, with D possibly matching TRBD2 (5 bases). Looked up from germline, CDR1 is SEHNR and CDR2 is FQNEAQ (reference sequence). The CDR3 extends over 14 amino acids. Trimming pared 1 base from V and 1 base from J, leaving 7 bases between. The CDR3 nucleotides read TGTGCCAGCAGCTTAGACGGGGTCCAAGAGACCCAGTACTTC. This encodes CASSLDGVQETQYF. The full variable domain, completed using reference TRBV7-9 and TRBJ2-5, is DTGVSQNPRHKITKRGQNVTFRCDPISEHNRLYWYRQTLGQGPEFLTYFQNEAQLEKSRLLSDRFSAERPKGSFSTLEIQRTEQGDSAMYLCASSLDGVQETQYFGPGTRLLVL.

The V call is TRBV6-5, the J call TRBJ2-7, with D uncertain. Germline V gene sequence: CDR1 MNHEY, CDR2 SVGAGI. This CDR3 is 14 amino acids long. Trimming pared 0 bases from V and 3 bases from J, leaving 9 bases between. The CDR3 loop is CASSYSGLGYEQYF. CDR3 sequence (DNA): TGTGCCAGCAGTTACTCGGGGTTGGGCTACGAGCAGTACTTC.

This chain connects TRBV5-4 to TRBJ2-1, with 9 bases that match TRBD1. Trimming removed 4 bases from V and 8 bases from J; junction bases left unmatched: 7. Germline CDR1 reads SGHNT; CDR2 reads YYREEE (reference sequence). The length of the CDR3 is 14 residues. CDR3 bases: TGTGCCAGCAGCGCCGGGACAGGGTCAGATGAGCAGTTCTTC. This encodes CASSAGTGSDEQFF.

The J gene is TRBJ2-3, the V gene TRBV9, with 10 bases aligning to TRBD2. CDR1 SGDLS and CDR2 YYNGEE come from the germline V gene. CDR3 length: 16 amino acids. V lost 1 base and J lost 4; bases outside the gene matches: 6. CDR3 region: CASSVQLAGMADTQYF. In nucleotides, the CDR3 is TGTGCCAGCAGCGTACAACTAGCGGGGATGGCAGATACGCAGTATTTT.

This clone is a singleton in its sample. The V call is TRBV11-2, the J call TRBJ1-1; no firm D call. The CDR3 loop spans 15 amino acids. Looked up from germline, CDR1 is SGHAT and CDR2 is FQNNGV. V shed 1 base and J shed 4 bases, with 13 bases lying between them. CDR3 in DNA: TGTGCCAGCAGCTTAGGGCTGGGTTTGAGCACTGAAGCTTTCTTT. Encoded protein: CASSLGLGLSTEAFF.

The chain couples TRBV7-9 to TRBJ2-3; 13 nucleotides agree with TRBD2. CDR1 is SEHNR, CDR2 FQNEAQ, per germline (reference sequence). This CDR3 has 16 amino acids. V dropped 5 bases and J dropped 4; count of bases not matched to a gene: 6. The CDR3 nucleotides are TGTGCCAGCAGCCCTAGACTAGCGGGAGGCCCAGATACGCAGTATTTT. Translated: CASSPRLAGGPDTQYF.

The J gene is TRBJ1-1, the V gene TRBV2; 8 nucleotides line up with TRBD1. Germline loops: CDR1 SNHLY, CDR2 FYNNEI. Trimming at V came to 6 bases and at J to 10 bases, leaving 10 bases not matched to a gene. The CDR3 has 13 amino acids. Written as DNA, the CDR3 is TGTGCCAGCAGCGGACAGGGACTCTCAGGAGCTTTCTTT. Residues: CASSGQGLSGAFF.

The J gene is TRBJ2-7, the V gene TRBV11-2, with 8 bases lining up with TRBD2. From germline, CDR1 is SGHAT and CDR2 FQNNGV. The ends lost 7 bases at V and 4 bases at J; junction bases unmatched: 12. This CDR3 contains 15 residues. CDR3 sequence reads: CASKSRLAGPYEQYF. As DNA, the CDR3 is TGTGCCAGCAAGTCGCGGCTAGCGGGCCCTTACGAGCAGTACTTC. Together with reference TRBV11-2 and TRBJ2-7, the CDR3 gives the full variable domain: EAGVAQSPRYKIIEKRQSVAFWCNPISGHATLYWYQQILGQGPKLLIQFQNNGVVDDSQLPKDRFSAERLKGVDSTLKIQPAKLEDSAVYLCASKSRLAGPYEQYFGPGTRLTVT.

The chain recombines TRBV5-4 with TRBJ2-1; 11 bases fit TRBD2. The ends lost 1 base at V and 7 bases at J; junction bases unmatched: 7. Germline-derived CDR1 and CDR2 are SGHNT and YYREEE (reference sequence). CDR3 length: 16 amino acids. CDR3: CASSLSLAGGRNEQFF. CDR3 DNA sequence: TGTGCCAGCAGCTTGAGTCTAGCGGGAGGTAGGAATGAGCAGTTCTTC.

The chain uses TRBV2 and TRBJ2-7; 12 bases align to TRBD2. The trim removed 7 bases at V and 3 bases at J, leaving 7 bases unmatched. Germline assignment: CDR1 SNHLY and CDR2 FYNNEI. The CDR3 is 15 residues long. This CDR3 is CASTNPTSGSYEQYF. DNA for the CDR3: TGTGCCAGCACCAATCCGACTAGCGGGAGCTACGAGCAGTACTTC. Filled out from reference TRBV2 and TRBJ2-7, the complete variable domain reads EPEVTQTPSHQVTQMGQEVILRCVPISNHLYFYWYRQILGQKVEFLVSFYNNEISEKSEIFDDQFSVERPDGSNFTLKIRSTKLEDSAMYFCASTNPTSGSYEQYFGPGTRLTVT.

The chain carries TRBV28 and TRBJ1-2, with D uncertain. Trimming pared 7 bases from V and 5 bases from J, leaving 20 bases between. The V gene's germline CDR1 is MDHEN and CDR2 SYDVKM. The CDR3 runs 15 residues. CDR3 loop: CASNRPVSDLYGYTF. In nucleotides, the CDR3 is TGTGCCAGCAATAGGCCAGTGTCGGATTTGTATGGCTACACCTTC.

The rearrangement links TRBV28 to TRBJ2-5; 7 bases fit TRBD2. Germline CDR1 and CDR2: MDHEN and SYDVKM. The CDR3 is 13 residues long. J lost 7 bases, V lost 3 bases, and 5 bases had no gene match. The CDR3 sequence is CASSLGGFGTQYF. As DNA, the CDR3 is TGTGCCAGCAGTTTGGGAGGGTTCGGGACCCAGTACTTC. The full variable domain, with the rest looked up from reference TRBV28 and TRBJ2-5, is DVKVTQSSRYLVKRTGEKVFLECVQDMDHENMFWYRQDPGLGLRLIYFSYDVKMKEKGDIPEGYSVSREKKERFSLILESASTNQTSMYLCASSLGGFGTQYFGPGTRLLVL.

This chain links TRBV27 with TRBJ2-1, with TRBD1 identical over 8 bases. Germline V gene data show CDR1 as MNHEY and CDR2 as SMNVEV (reference sequence). The V segment lost 6 bases and the J segment 5 bases; nucleotides outside the gene matches: 15. The CDR3 is 17 residues long. The CDR3 loop reads CASRAALGRGPDNEQFF. CDR3 in DNA: TGTGCCAGCAGAGCCGCTTTAGGCAGGGGGCCCGACAATGAGCAGTTCTTC.

The chain has TRBV5-1 and TRBJ1-1; 7 bases agree with TRBD1. This CDR3 region has 14 residues. The junction had 6 bases not matched to a gene; V was cut back by 1 base and J by 6 bases. Per germline, CDR1 SGHRS and CDR2 YFSETQ. CDR3 in amino acids: CASSLPSDRAEAFF. CDR3 DNA: TGCGCCAGCAGCTTGCCCAGCGACAGGGCTGAAGCTTTCTTT.

The chain carries TRBV18 and TRBJ2-7; TRBD1 matches at 8 bases. The junction had 2 bases not matched to a gene; V was cut back by 4 bases and J by 3 bases. Germline CDR1 KGHSH, CDR2 LQKENI. The CDR3 length is 13 residues. The CDR3 nucleotides read TGTGCCAGCTCACTTGACAGGGGCTACGAGCAGTACTTC. This encodes CASSLDRGYEQYF.

This clone came up a few times. The J gene is TRBJ1-5, the V gene TRBV7-9, with 7 positions matching TRBD1. Per germline, CDR1 SEHNR and CDR2 FQNEAQ (reference sequence). This CDR3 spans 15 amino acids. V was clipped by 4 bases and J by 1 base; unmatched bases: 4. CDR3 residues: CASSSRGQSNQPQHF. CDR3 in DNA: TGTGCCAGCAGCTCGAGGGGGCAAAGCAATCAGCCCCAGCATTTT.

The chain employs TRBV25-1 and TRBJ2-3, with 7 bases identical to TRBD1. Germline V gene lookup returns CDR1 MGHDK and CDR2 SYGVNS. Trimming took 5 bases from V and 7 from J; bases not matched to a gene: 12. This CDR3 spans 15 amino acids. CDR3 nucleotide sequence: TGTGCCAGCAGTCCCCTGGACAGGAACCCTTATACGCAGTATTTT. Its protein is CASSPLDRNPYTQYF.

The chain employs TRBV27 and TRBJ2-5; D possibly uses TRBD1 or TRBD2 (5 bases each). Trimming removed 5 bases at V and 1 base at J, with 20 bases between. This CDR3 contains 17 residues. Germline CDR1 is MNHEY and CDR2 is SMNVEV (reference sequence). CDR3 DNA sequence: TGTGCCAGCAGTCCCATCCTCGGGACGGAAGGCCAAGAGACCCAGTACTTC. This codes for CASSPILGTEGQETQYF.

This chain connects TRBV6-6 to TRBJ1-4; possible D gene TRBD1, 5 bases. CDR1 and CDR2 from the germline V gene are MNHNY and SVGAGI (reference sequence). The CDR3 covers 15 residues. Trimming pared 5 bases from V and 10 bases from J, leaving 20 bases between. CDR3 bases: TGTGCCAGCAGTCCCTCTGGGGGGATCTATGTAAAACTGTTTTTT. This encodes CASSPSGGIYVKLFF.

The chain uses TRBV6-4 and TRBJ2-7, with D possibly matching TRBD1 (5 bases). Per the germline V gene, CDR1 is MRHNA and CDR2 is SNTAGT. The CDR3 is 20 amino acids. Between the trimmed V and J ends, which lost 0 bases and 2 bases, there was a span of 26 bases. The CDR3: CASSDSCGVQREDIPYEQYF. For the CDR3, the DNA is TGTGCCAGCAGTGACTCGTGTGGGGTGCAAAGAGAGGACATTCCCTACGAGCAGTACTTC.

The rearrangement uses TRBV11-3 and TRBJ2-2, with 7 bases matching TRBD1. J lost 5 bases, V lost 2 bases, and 11 bases had no gene match. Germline loops: CDR1 SGHNT, CDR2 YENEEA. This CDR3 is built from 17 residues. The CDR3 coding sequence is TGTGCCAGCAGCTTAACAACAGGGGTTCCTGGGACCGGGGAGCTGTTTTTT. Protein: CASSLTTGVPGTGELFF.

The chain uses TRBV9 and TRBJ1-5, with TRBD1 identical over 7 bases. The CDR3 is 14 amino acids. The trim removed 3 bases at V and 9 bases at J, leaving 9 bases unmatched. Germline V lookup: CDR1 SGDLS, CDR2 YYNGEE. CDR3 amino acids: CASSAGDSDWPQHF. The DNA for the CDR3 is TGTGCCAGCAGCGCCGGGGACAGCGACTGGCCCCAGCATTTT. The variable domain in full, completed from reference TRBV9 and TRBJ1-5, reads DSGVTQTPKHLITATGQRVTLRCSPRSGDLSVYWYQQSLDQGLQFLIQYYNGEERAKGNILERFSAQQFPDLHSELNLSSLELGDSALYFCASSAGDSDWPQHFGDGTRLSIL.

Concerning this clone itself: The same CDR3 arises from other DNA sequences in this sample as well. The CDR3, as DNA: TGTGCCAGCAGCTTAGGCAGCCAAGAGACCCAGTACTTC. Translating gives CASSLGSQETQYF. The chain recombines TRBV5-6 with TRBJ2-5, with D unclear. Per germline, CDR1 SGHDT and CDR2 YYEEEE. The CDR3 loop spans 13 amino acids. V dropped 2 bases and J dropped 1 base, with 6 bases sitting between them. Based on the CDR3 plus reference TRBV5-6 and TRBJ2-5, the full variable domain is DAGVTQSPTHLIKTRGQQVTLRCSPKSGHDTVSWYQQALGQGPQFIFQYYEEEERQRGNFPDRFSGHQFPNYSSELNVNALLLGDSALYLCASSLGSQETQYFGPGTRLLVL.

This rearrangement joins TRBV2 to TRBJ1-2, with a possible D match to TRBD1 (5 bases). Germline loops: CDR1 SNHLY, CDR2 FYNNEI. The V gene lost 7 bases and the J gene lost 10 bases, with 13 bases spanning the gap. The CDR3 spans 11 residues. CDR3 coding DNA: TGTGCCAGCACTCTCAGGGTAGACTACACCTTC. Protein: CASTLRVDYTF.